The subject of this entry is one TCR beta chain. This record comes from a study of T cells after somatic rescue of genetic block. The V and J ends lost 4 bases and 9 bases respectively, with 13 bases between them. The CDR3 is made up of 12 amino acids. The germline gives CDR1 SGHDT, CDR2 YYEEEE. Sequenced by immunoSEQ multiplex PCR; TCRdb stores in-frame clones only, minus some. Among about 120,000 clones listed, 80% to 95% were seen once. The clonotype originates from a woman between 18 and 30 years old. Sequenced: peripheral blood mononuclear cells (PBMCs). The gene calls are TRBV5-6 and TRBJ1-1, with no clear D. This chain's CDR3 is CASSPGGSKAFF. CDR3 nucleotide sequence: TGTGCCAGCAGCCCAGGAGGCAGTAAAGCTTTCTTT.